The present T cell receptor beta chain was sequenced within a study of memory B cells and T cells in multiple sclerosis (dated by TCRdb to between 2018 and 2020). General notes on the study: In multiple sclerosis patients, the study set the TCR beta repertoires of autoproliferating peripheral T cells against those of T cells infiltrating brain lesions. A couple of multiple sclerosis patients were included in the TCR sequencing because brain lesions obtained at autopsy or brain-infiltrating cells obtained from biopsy were available for them.

Genomic DNA was extracted, and the immunoSEQ Platform was used to amplify TCRbeta CDR3 regions from that DNA. Multiplex PCR, high-throughput sequencing and a vendor bioinformatics pipeline were brought together in the immunoSEQ assay. In the source study's methods: Non-productive sequences and CDR3s shorter than 4 amino acids were removed, and clonotype frequencies were recalculated per sample. In immunoSEQ Analyzer 2.0, shared clonotypes were identified as identical CDR3 amino acid, V gene and J gene sequences. Repertoire overlap was normalized by dividing shared clonotype counts by the product of both clone-set sizes, scaled by 1000 into arbitrary units. The table comes from immuneACCESS by way of TCRdb, which keeps in-frame sequences with V and J called. Part of the clones is missing from these tables; in studies checked, under half for an unresolved V gene and the rest for unknown reasons. V and J calls and clone size are those listed in that table; D and trimming were worked out from the DNA. The sample yields over 10,000 clones; approximately 84% were counted once. The ten most abundant clones make up 2.5% to 3% of the sample.

Summary of the overall study and its limitations: Because clone-set sizes differed between compartments, counts of shared clonotypes were influenced and normalization was required.

A word on this clone: This receptor's antigen is unknown. No much larger clone is present one base from it, and per-base qualities are unavailable.

CDR1 is given as LNHNV and CDR2 as YYDKDF, both from the germline V gene (reference sequence). V sheds 0 bases and J sheds 4 bases, leaving 15 bases between their ends. The CDR3 runs 16 residues from the cysteine to the phenylalanine. Just CDR3 DNA is preserved here, 48 bases in frame from base 1. After CFSE-labeled PBMCs were cultured without a stimulus, the autoproliferating (CFSEdim) and non-proliferating (CFSEhi) T cell fractions were sequenced separately. A total of 5x10^7 CFSE-labeled PBMCs were cultured for approximately seven days without stimulus, and replicate wells were then pooled. PBMCs were labeled with 0.5 uM CFSE and were cultured without exogenous stimuli in serum-free AIM-V medium. Before use, PBMCs were isolated by Ficoll density gradient centrifugation and cryopreserved. Live 7-AAD-negative cells were sorted on a FACSAria III, washed with PBS, and frozen at -80 degrees C as dry pellets.

The specimen was PBMCs from blood kept in culture. Rearrangement joined TRBV15 to TRBJ1-1, with the D segment identity uncertain. This TCR derives from a human donor with multiple sclerosis. The CDR3 reads CATSRDRVILRTEAFF. The nucleotide sequence reads TGTGCCACCAGCAGAGATAGGGTCATACTGCGCACTGAAGCTTTCTTT. With the rest looked up from the reference TRBV15 and TRBJ1-1 genes rather than sequenced, the full variable domain is DAMVIQNPRYQVTQFGKPVTLSCSQTLNHNVMYWYQQKSSQAPKLLFHYYDKDFNNEADTPDNFQSRRPNTSFCFLDIRSPGLGDTAMYLCATSRDRVILRTEAFFGQGTRLTVV.